These 22 T cell receptor beta chains were sequenced from one sample in a study of radiotherapy plus CTLA-4 blockade in lung cancer. Data came from immunoSEQ multiplex PCR; TCRdb stores just in-frame clones and leaves some out. The repertoire holds 50,000 to 60,000 clones, approximately 80% seen once, with 6% to 7% in the top ten. The sequencing used peripheral blood, collected from a patient treated with radiotherapy plus ipilimumab. The receptors originated from a human donor with non-small cell lung cancer whose response to radiotherapy plus ipilimumab could not be evaluated.

The CDR3: CASTRPGLAGYNEQFF. The CDR3 nucleotides read TGTGCCAGCACCCGCCCGGGGCTAGCGGGTTACAATGAGCAGTTCTTC. The chain carries TRBV28 and TRBJ2-1, with 8 bases that match TRBD2. V trimming: 7 bases; J trimming: 4 bases; junction bases outside the gene matches: 12. Germline V gene data show CDR1 as MDHEN and CDR2 as SYDVKM. This CDR3 is built from 16 residues.

The genes are TRBV18 and TRBJ2-5; the match to TRBD1 covers 9 bases. V gave up 0 bases and J gave up 4 bases; unmatched junction bases: 3. In germline, CDR1 is KGHSH, CDR2 LQKENI. The CDR3 extends over 15 amino acids. The CDR3 region is CASSPPGTGRETQYF. The DNA of the CDR3 is TGTGCCAGCTCACCACCTGGGACAGGGAGAGAGACCCAGTACTTC.

The chain carries TRBV9 and TRBJ2-1, with 11 positions matching TRBD2. Germline CDR1 reads SGDLS; CDR2 reads YYNGEE. V dropped 3 bases and J dropped 6; count of bases not matched to a gene: 5. CDR3 length: 15 amino acids. CDR3 nucleotide sequence: TGTGCCAGCAGCGCATCTAGCGGGGGGCTCAATGAGCAGTTCTTC. This encodes CASSASSGGLNEQFF.

The V gene is TRBV7-9, the J gene TRBJ2-3; 7 positions match TRBD1. Germline CDR1 is SEHNR and CDR2 is FQNEAQ (reference sequence). V lost 5 bases, J lost 5 bases, and 16 bases stayed unmatched. The length of the CDR3 is 17 residues. In DNA form, the CDR3 reads TGTGCCAGCAGCCCCACGACAGGGTTTAAACTTCAAGATACGCAGTATTTT. This codes for CASSPTTGFKLQDTQYF.

The J gene is TRBJ2-1, the V gene TRBV5-1, with 8 bases that match TRBD2. The CDR3 is 14 amino acids. Unmatched junction bases numbered 6, after V lost 4 bases and J lost 6 bases. Germline V gene lookup returns CDR1 SGHRS and CDR2 YFSETQ. The CDR3 DNA reads TGCGCCAGCAGCGGAGTAGCGGGAACCAATGAGCAGTTCTTC. Residues: CASSGVAGTNEQFF.

The chain couples TRBV10-1 to TRBJ2-7; D is possibly TRBD1 (6 bases). V lost 0 bases and J 6 bases, leaving 12 bases between the germline ends. Germline-derived CDR1 and CDR2 are WNHNN and SYGVQD (reference sequence). The CDR3 loop spans 14 amino acids. CDR3 region: CASSESSVQGEQYF. CDR3 nucleotides: TGCGCCAGCAGTGAGTCGAGTGTACAGGGCGAGCAGTACTTC.

The V and J genes are TRBV11-2 and TRBJ1-1; D unresolved. Germline CDR1 reads SGHAT; CDR2 reads FQNNGV. Trimming left V 1 base short and J 5 bases short, with 14 bases between. The CDR3 extends over 15 amino acids. CDR3 loop: CASSLGSLERTEAFF. DNA of the CDR3: TGTGCCAGCAGCTTAGGATCGTTGGAGCGAACTGAAGCTTTCTTT.

This sequence joins TRBV19 and TRBJ2-1; tentatively, D is TRBD1 (6 bases). The CDR3 runs to 13 residues. V lost 1 base and J lost 8, with 9 bases in between. Germline V lookup: CDR1 LNHDA, CDR2 SQIVND (reference sequence). CDR3 in amino acids: CASSIGGPDEQFF. The DNA of the CDR3 is TGTGCCAGTAGTATAGGGGGGCCGGATGAGCAGTTCTTC.

This clone occurred a few times. The chain joins TRBV11-2 to TRBJ2-1; 8 bases match TRBD1. Germline assignment: CDR1 SGHAT and CDR2 FQNNGV. The V gene end was trimmed by 4 bases and the J gene end by 4 bases; junction bases not matched to a gene: 9. The CDR3 is 16 amino acids. CDR3 sequence (DNA): TGTGCCAGCAGCTCCCGGGCAGGGGGCGCTTACAATGAGCAGTTCTTC. Amino acid sequence: CASSSRAGGAYNEQFF.

The rearrangement uses TRBV5-1 and TRBJ2-7; TRBD2 matches 8 bases. The J segment lost 0 bases and the V segment lost 3 bases, leaving 14 bases of the junction unmatched. This CDR3 comprises 18 residues. In germline, CDR1 is SGHRS, CDR2 YFSETQ. The CDR3 coding sequence is TGCGCCAGCAGCTCGCCGGGACTAGGAGGGACTAGCTCCTACGAGCAGTACTTC. It is translated as CASSSPGLGGTSSYEQYF.

This clone was counted once. The CDR3: CASSVGGGRLGNQPQHF. For the CDR3, the DNA is TGTGCCAGCAGCGTTGGGGGGGGGCGGTTGGGCAATCAGCCCCAGCATTTT. The V call is TRBV5-6, the J call TRBJ1-5; TRBD1 is a possible D gene (6 bases). Germline-derived CDR1 and CDR2 are SGHDT and YYEEEE. The V and J ends lost 4 bases and 2 bases respectively, with 19 bases between them. CDR3 length: 17 amino acids.

The chain recombines TRBV27 with TRBJ1-3; 11 positions match TRBD1. V dropped 8 bases and J dropped 9; count of bases not matched to a gene: 6. Per the germline V gene, CDR1 is MNHEY and CDR2 is SMNVEV (reference sequence). The CDR3 runs to 13 residues. CDR3 sequence reads: CASRGQGVGTIYF. The CDR3 region has the DNA TGTGCCAGCCGGGGACAGGGGGTTGGCACCATATATTTT.

The CDR3 spells CAVGDSGFFNEQFF. As DNA, the CDR3 is TGTGCCGTGGGGGATAGCGGGTTCTTCAATGAGCAGTTCTTC. V and J are TRBV27 and TRBJ2-1; the match to TRBD2 covers 7 bases. J was trimmed by 6 bases and V by 11 bases; bases with no gene match: 13. Germline V gene lookup returns CDR1 MNHEY and CDR2 SMNVEV (reference sequence). This CDR3 region has 14 residues.

J is TRBJ2-5 and V is TRBV11-2, with TRBD2 as a possible D gene (6 bases). The CDR3 consists of 16 residues. The germline V and J ends were trimmed by 3 bases and 2 bases, with 16 bases remaining between them. Per germline, CDR1 SGHAT and CDR2 FQNNGV. The CDR3 DNA sequence: TGTGCCAGCAGCTTGGGCAGCGGGTCCGGACAAGAGACCCAGTACTTC. Encoded protein: CASSLGSGSGQETQYF. Full variable domain (rest looked up from reference TRBV11-2 and TRBJ2-5): EAGVAQSPRYKIIEKRQSVAFWCNPISGHATLYWYQQILGQGPKLLIQFQNNGVVDDSQLPKDRFSAERLKGVDSTLKIQPAKLEDSAVYLCASSLGSGSGQETQYFGPGTRLLVL.

This clone came up a few times. The chain joins TRBV9 to TRBJ2-1; the D is unclear. This CDR3 contains 13 residues. The ends were cut back, 0 bases at V and 10 bases at J, with 11 bases in the middle. CDR1 SGDLS and CDR2 YYNGEE come from the germline V gene. The DNA for the CDR3 is TGTGCCAGCAGCGTAGATACCCTCAGGGAGCAGTTCTTC. Its translation: CASSVDTLREQFF.

The chain has TRBV19 and TRBJ1-3, with 8 bases identical to TRBD1. V lost 5 bases, J lost 0 bases, and 6 bases stayed unmatched. The CDR3 runs 16 residues. The V gene's germline CDR1 is LNHDA and CDR2 SQIVND (reference sequence). CDR3 bases: TGTGCCAGTAGTGCGGCAGGGGGCCTCTCTGGAAACACCATATATTTT. This sequence encodes CASSAAGGLSGNTIYF.

The chain combines TRBV7-2 with TRBJ1-3; TRBD1 aligns across 7 bases. From germline, CDR1 is SGHTA and CDR2 FQGNSA. V lost 1 base and J lost 2; bases outside the gene matches: 5. This CDR3 is 16 amino acids long. The CDR3 loop is CASSLGSGGTGNTIYF. CDR3 DNA sequence: TGTGCCAGCAGCTTAGGATCAGGGGGAACTGGAAACACCATATATTTT.

The chain links TRBV30 to TRBJ2-1; 8 bases agree with TRBD2. V trimming: 4 bases; J trimming: 4 bases; junction bases outside the gene matches: 6. The length of the CDR3 is 14 residues. CDR1 and CDR2 (germline): GTSNPN, SVGIG (reference sequence). The DNA for the CDR3 is TGTGCCTGGATGTCCGGGAGGGGATACAATGAGCAGTTCTTC. Protein sequence: CAWMSGRGYNEQFF.

The chain recombines TRBV18 with TRBJ2-3; 10 bases fit TRBD2. With 2 bases clipped from V and 4 bases from J, the junction kept 12 bases outside the gene matches. The CDR3 is made up of 18 amino acids. Germline V gene lookup returns CDR1 KGHSH and CDR2 LQKENI. The CDR3 nucleotides read TGTGCCAGCTCACCATGGACTAGCGGCCCCGAGGACCCAGATACGCAGTATTTT. Translated, it gives CASSPWTSGPEDPDTQYF.

This clone was counted once. V gene TRBV27 combines with J gene TRBJ2-3; 9 bases are a match to TRBD1. CDR3 length equals 17 residues. Germline CDR1 and CDR2: MNHEY and SMNVEV (reference sequence). After removal of 6 bases from V and 2 bases from J, the junction contained 12 bases not matched to a gene. DNA for the CDR3: TGTGCCAGCAGGACACACAGGGGGCGAATAGACACAGATACGCAGTATTTT. This gives the protein CASRTHRGRIDTDTQYF.

V is TRBV4-1 and J is TRBJ2-3; D is uncertain. The CDR3 extends over 16 amino acids. Trimming left V 1 base short and J 6 bases short, with 17 bases between. Germline V gene data show CDR1 as MGHRA and CDR2 as YSYEKL. The CDR3 region has the DNA TGCGCCAGCAGCCAAGTAGCCGGCCGCGCGTCTGATACGCAGTATTTT. Translated, it gives CASSQVAGRASDTQYF.

The chain uses TRBV6-1 and TRBJ1-3; D is perhaps TRBD1 (6 bases). This CDR3 is built from 13 residues. The germline V gene encodes CDR1 MNHNS and CDR2 SASEGT. V lost 6 bases and J lost 4, with 10 bases in between. CDR3 region: CASSTGHGNTIYF. The DNA for the CDR3 is TGTGCCAGCAGCACAGGGCACGGAAACACCATATATTTT.